Listed below are T cell receptor beta chains from one sample, sequenced in a study of cytomegalovirus exposure and HLA in healthy donors. The data were produced by immunoSEQ multiplex PCR, yet TCRdb's version contains in-frame clones alone and is incomplete. The sample lists around 200,000 clones; over 75% were seen once. What was sequenced was PBMCs. These receptors were obtained from a middle-aged man in good health and CMV-seropositive. CDR3s leave out the opening cysteine and the closing phenylalanine or tryptophan.

TRBJ2-7	TRBV29-1	SVEHGTGFGYEQY
TRBJ2-5	TRBV14	ASSQERVRGQETQY
TRBJ1-5	TRBV27	ASSLLSSSNQPQH
TRBJ1-5	TRBV27	ASSLEFNQPQH
TRBJ1-1	TRBV6-1	ASAGVLDTEAF
TRBJ1-4	TRBV29-1	SVEIDEKLF
TRBJ2-5	TRBV19	ASKGRGRAQY
TRBJ2-7	TRBV6-6	ASSLQRGGPYEQY
TRBJ2-7	TRBV6-1	ASVGTDDYEQY
TRBJ2-1	TRBV18	ASSPSDNSFYNEQF
TRBJ1-1	TRBV6-5	ASSYRAGVRTEAF
TRBJ2-2	TRBV21-1	ASSISTGGSTGELF